This note documents a single T cell receptor (beta chain) sequence. Participants were aged 18 to 89 years from roughly 26 US areas. The recovered donors of Cohort 3 showed two negative PCRs, clearance, or symptom resolution. The method was immunoSEQ multiplex PCR; TCRdb's version includes in-frame clones alone and lacks a portion of them. The repertoire holds about 400,000 clones, with around 92% as singletons. The sample comes from a study of blood T cell repertoires in COVID-19. The CDR3 loop spans 15 amino acids. Looked up from germline, CDR1 is MNHEY and CDR2 is SMNVEV (reference sequence). V was trimmed by 2 bases and J by 0 bases, leaving 8 bases between them.

J is TRBJ2-1 and V is TRBV27; D perhaps matches TRBD1 (5 bases). The source is a woman in her 30s who had recovered from COVID-19. The source material was PBMCs or T cells enriched from blood (not recorded which). CDR3 sequence (DNA): TGTGCCAGCAGTTTAGACAGAAGCTCCTACAATGAGCAGTTCTTC. It translates to CASSLDRSSYNEQFF.